This T cell receptor (beta chain) was found in a study of blood T cell repertoires in COVID-19. CDR1 and CDR2 (germline): SGDLS, YYNGEE. V gave up 3 bases and J gave up 6 bases, with 9 bases separating them. The CDR3 is 13 amino acids. The table came from immunoSEQ multiplex PCR; TCRdb's copy has only in-frame clones and leaves some out. This sample has 250,000 or so clones; 88% occur once, and the top ten carry 0.65% to 0.95%. The sequence derives from a woman in her 30s with acute or convalescent COVID-19. The sample was peripheral blood. J is TRBJ2-2 and V is TRBV9; D gene uncertain. CDR3 in DNA: TGTGCCAGCAGCGAACGGAGCCCCGGGGAGCTGTTTTTT. Translated, it gives CASSERSPGELFF.